This T cell receptor (beta chain) was identified during a study of T cells after yellow fever vaccination. Via MiXCR, TCRdb re-called the 5' RACE reads, giving one row per CDR3 protein. The sample records approximately 340,000 distinct CDR3 sequences, about 8.7% being singletons. In the case of this clonotype: Its cognate antigen is unknown.

General study points: Abundant clonotypes from the bulk population could contaminate FACS-sorted repertoires.

The receptor was derived from a man between 18 and 35 years old who received the YFV17D yellow fever vaccine. The sample in question was PBMCs, obtained on the day of the first yellow fever vaccination.

CDR3 in amino acids: CASSTRQGDNEQFF. The CDR3 nucleotides read TGTGCCAGCAGCACACGACAGGGGGACAATGAGCAGTTCTTC. This sequence joins TRBV5-4 and TRBJ2-1; 9 bases are shared with TRBD1. Germline values: CDR1 SGHNT, CDR2 YYREEE (reference sequence). The CDR3 has 14 residues. The V and J ends lost 4 bases and 5 bases, in that order; junction bases with no gene match: 4.